This T cell receptor (beta chain) was observed in a study of T cells in Graves' hyperthyroidism and ophthalmopathy. Regarding the study as a whole: Ophthalmopathy was told apart from stable hyperthyroidism by a 13 V-J model.

A patient was excluded if there was uncontrolled infection, other autoimmune disease, pregnancy or lactation. In germline, CDR1 is DFQATT, CDR2 SNEGSKA (reference sequence). V dropped 5 bases and J dropped 0 bases, with 13 bases sitting between them. This CDR3 has 14 amino acids. Amplified TCR beta CDR3 regions derived from RNA transcripts. An initial round of RT-PCR targeting the TCR CDR3 relied on the HTBI primer set. TCRdb redid the calling of the multiplex PCR reads with MiXCR, one entry per CDR3 protein. The sample carries some 400,000 distinct CDR3 sequences, roughly 14% recorded once. Comment on this clonotype: Its specificity is unknown.

The V gene is TRBV20-1, the J gene TRBJ1-1; tentatively, D is TRBD1 (6 bases). The sequenced material came from blood. This TCR derives from an older woman with Graves' hyperthyroidism. The CDR3 loop is CSAPLKGVNTEAFF. In DNA, the CDR3 is TGCAGTGCTCCCCTGAAGGGGGTGAACACTGAAGCTTTCTTT.